This T cell receptor (beta chain) was found in a study of blood T cell repertoires in COVID-19. Background on the study: There were acute and convalescent COVID-19 samples, and they came from the United States, Italy and Spain. T cells, B-cell-depleted T cells, or PBMCs supplied cDNA or gDNA.

The junction had 0 bases not matched to a gene; V was cut back by 4 bases and J by 0 bases. The CDR3 runs 15 residues. Germline CDR1 and CDR2: LGHDT and YNNKEL (reference sequence). In the original analysis: It was from reference gene primer amplification that nucleated cell counts were estimated. Data came from immunoSEQ multiplex PCR; TCRdb stores just in-frame clones and leaves some out. V and J calls and clone size follow that table, whereas D and trimming were derived from the DNA. The sample comprises fewer than 200,000 clones, less than 85% of which are singletons, and approximately 3% rests with the top ten.

The chain has TRBV3-1 (or the pseudogene TRBV3-2) and TRBJ2-6; 7 bases line up with TRBD1. This clonotype originated in a woman older than 75 with acute or convalescent COVID-19. Sequencing was performed on peripheral blood. The CDR3 spells CASSPGGSGANVLTF. CDR3 coding DNA: TGTGCCAGCAGCCCAGGGGGCTCTGGGGCCAACGTCCTGACTTTC.